This T cell receptor (beta chain) was captured by sequencing in a study of Graves' ophthalmopathy and Graves' hyperthyroidism. General study points: Detected in blood as well were most expanded thyroid clonotypes with frequency above 0.001. Discrimination between ophthalmopathy and stable hyperthyroidism by a 13-signature model showed about 89% sensitivity and over 70% specificity.

V shed 4 bases and J shed 8 bases, with 8 bases lying between them. This CDR3 spans 12 amino acids. Germline-derived CDR1 and CDR2 are MNHEY and SVGEGT. This clonotype was seen a single time. Its cognate antigen is unknown. Orbital computed tomography, thyroid ultrasound, TRAb, serum thyroxine and clinical symptoms formed the basis of diagnosis. Beta-chain TCR CDR3 regions were amplified from RNA transcripts. An opening RT-PCR round employed HTBI primers and preceded a second-round multiplex PCR. TCRdb reprocessed the multiplex PCR reads via MiXCR and lists one record per CDR3 protein. The table records 600,000 to 650,000 distinct CDR3 sequences, around a fifth of them present only once.

This TCR derives from a woman aged 18-29 years with stable Graves' hyperthyroidism. Some clones in this sample may be carry-over from other donors' samples. V is TRBV6-2 or TRBV6-3 and J is TRBJ2-2; D call uncertain. The specimen sequenced was peripheral blood. CDR3: CASSSLQGELFF. In nucleotides, the CDR3 is TGTGCCAGCAGTTCACTACAAGGGGAGCTGTTTTTT.